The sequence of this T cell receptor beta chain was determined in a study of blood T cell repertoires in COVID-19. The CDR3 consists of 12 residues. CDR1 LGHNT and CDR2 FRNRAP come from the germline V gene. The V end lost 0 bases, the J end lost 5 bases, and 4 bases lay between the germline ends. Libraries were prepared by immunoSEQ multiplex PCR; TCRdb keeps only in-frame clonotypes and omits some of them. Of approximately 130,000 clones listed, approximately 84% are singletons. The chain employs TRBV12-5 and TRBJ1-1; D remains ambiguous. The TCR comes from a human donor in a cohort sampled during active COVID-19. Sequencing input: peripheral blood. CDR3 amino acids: CASGLVHTEAFF. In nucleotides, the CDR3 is TGTGCTAGTGGTTTGGTACATACTGAAGCTTTCTTT.